The clone carrying this T cell receptor beta chain was seen only a few times. The source of the sample is a study of T-cell memory formation after mild COVID-19. This CDR3 has 13 residues. V was trimmed by 1 base and J by 7 bases, leaving 10 bases between them. Germline CDR1 and CDR2: SGHAT and FQNNGV. Using constant-segment primers, 5'RACE produced TCR alpha and TCR beta cDNA libraries carrying sample barcodes and UMIs. TCRdb reprocessed the 5' RACE reads with MiXCR, giving one entry per CDR3 protein. The profile shows approximately 400,000 distinct CDR3 sequences, more than 15% of them singletons. Sequences were obtained from PBMCs or a T cell subset sorted from them (not recorded which). The source of this sequence is a man aged 18 to 30 who had mild COVID-19 (a few samples of this study predate the infection). Cell type and time point are not known. J is TRBJ1-2 and V is TRBV11-2; the D gene is possibly TRBD1 (5 bases). The CDR3 loop reads CASSLVPGFGYTF. For the CDR3, the DNA is TGTGCCAGCAGCTTAGTGCCAGGGTTTGGCTACACCTTC. The full variable domain, completed using reference TRBV11-2 and TRBJ1-2, is EAGVAQSPRYKIIEKRQSVAFWCNPISGHATLYWYQQILGQGPKLLIQFQNNGVVDDSQLPKDRFSAERLKGVDSTLKIQPAKLEDSAVYLCASSLVPGFGYTFGSGTRLTVV.